Below are 17 T cell receptor beta chains sequenced from a single sample in a study of shared clonotypes between healthy human individuals. Method: immunoSEQ multiplex PCR; TCRdb's copy keeps in-frame clones and lacks some. The data show some 1.5 million clones, with around 97% seen just once and about 1.2% held by the top ten. Sequenced material: naive CD4+ T cells sorted from blood. The subset here: CD45RA+ positively selected. Every receptor here comes from a man aged 30 to 45 in good health.

The chain carries TRBV29-1 and TRBJ1-3, with 9 bases lining up with TRBD1. After removal of 2 bases from V and 1 base from J, the junction contained 9 bases not matched to a gene. Germline V lookup: CDR1 SQVTM, CDR2 ANQGSEA. The length of the CDR3 is 17 residues. CDR3 sequence: CSVEIGTGSPSGNTIYF. DNA of the CDR3: TGCAGCGTTGAAATTGGGACAGGGAGCCCATCTGGAAACACCATATATTTT. Variable domain in full (rest from reference TRBV29-1 and TRBJ1-3): SAVISQKPSRDICQRGTSLTIQCQVDSQVTMMFWYRQQPGQSLTLIATANQGSEATYESGFVIDKFPISRPNLTFSTLTVSNMSPEDSSIYLCSVEIGTGSPSGNTIYFGEGSWLTVV.

This chain connects TRBV6-1 to TRBJ2-7, with D possibly matching TRBD2 (6 bases). The germline V and J ends were trimmed by 5 bases and 4 bases, with 15 bases remaining between them. The CDR3 length is 14 residues. CDR1 is MNHNS, CDR2 SASEGT, per germline. CDR3 coding DNA: TGTGCCAGCAGTCAGGGTGGGGACTTTTACGAGCAGTACTTC. Translated, it gives CASSQGGDFYEQYF.

The chain employs TRBV11-3 and TRBJ1-1, with D unresolved. The V and J ends lost 1 base and 1 base respectively, with 7 bases between them. CDR3 length equals 14 residues. Germline V gene data show CDR1 as SGHNT and CDR2 as YENEEA. The CDR3 is CASSLGPENTEAFF. The CDR3 DNA sequence: TGTGCCAGCAGCTTAGGGCCCGAGAACACTGAAGCTTTCTTT. Drawing the rest from reference TRBV11-3 and TRBJ1-1, the complete variable domain is EAGVVQSPRYKIIEKKQPVAFWCNPISGHNTLYWYLQNLGQGPELLIRYENEEAVDDSQLPKDRFSAERLKGVDSTLKIQPAELGDSAVYLCASSLGPENTEAFFGQGTRLTVV.

The chain recombines TRBV28 with TRBJ1-1; a possible D gene is TRBD1 (6 bases). Germline V gene sequence: CDR1 MDHEN, CDR2 SYDVKM. Trimming left V 2 bases short and J 4 bases short, with 11 bases between. The CDR3 sequence is 14 residues long. The CDR3 DNA sequence: TGTGCCAGCAGTTTAATGGGGGCGTCCACTGAAGCTTTCTTT. Amino acids: CASSLMGASTEAFF. The full variable domain, in which reference TRBV28 and TRBJ1-1 provide the parts outside the CDR3, is DVKVTQSSRYLVKRTGEKVFLECVQDMDHENMFWYRQDPGLGLRLIYFSYDVKMKEKGDIPEGYSVSREKKERFSLILESASTNQTSMYLCASSLMGASTEAFFGQGTRLTVV.

J is TRBJ1-3 and V is TRBV7-9; a weak D match, TRBD1 (5 bases). Between the trimmed V and J ends, which lost 4 bases and 0 bases, there was a span of 10 bases. Germline values: CDR1 SEHNR, CDR2 FQNEAQ (reference sequence). The CDR3 extends over 15 amino acids. The CDR3 region has the DNA TGTGCCAGCAGCTACCAGGGCAGCTCTGGAAACACCATATATTTT. It codes for CASSYQGSSGNTIYF. The entire variable domain, with the rest obtained from reference TRBV7-9 and TRBJ1-3, is as follows: DTGVSQNPRHKITKRGQNVTFRCDPISEHNRLYWYRQTLGQGPEFLTYFQNEAQLEKSRLLSDRFSAERPKGSFSTLEIQRTEQGDSAMYLCASSYQGSSGNTIYFGEGSWLTVV.

The chain is built from TRBV19 and TRBJ2-4; D gene uncertain. Trimming removed 4 bases at V and 9 bases at J, with 13 bases between. This CDR3 comprises 13 residues. CDR1 LNHDA and CDR2 SQIVND come from the germline V gene (reference sequence). The CDR3 DNA reads as TGTGCCAGTAGTACCCACCCTCCTGGCATTCAGTACTTC. As protein: CASSTHPPGIQYF.

The gene calls are TRBV28 and TRBJ1-2; 7 nucleotides align to TRBD1. V shed 6 bases and J 0 bases; nucleotides not matched to a gene: 4. The CDR3 is 14 amino acids. Germline CDR1 is MDHEN and CDR2 is SYDVKM. The CDR3 spells CASSGQAANYGYTF. Written as DNA, the CDR3 is TGTGCCAGCAGCGGACAGGCAGCTAACTATGGCTACACCTTC.

The chain has TRBV19 and TRBJ2-2, with D perhaps being TRBD1 or TRBD2 (6 bases each). This CDR3 is 14 amino acids long. Trimming took 5 bases from V and 3 from J, leaving 10 bases between them. Germline V gives CDR1 LNHDA, CDR2 SQIVND (reference sequence). CDR3 in DNA: TGTGCCAGTAGTGAGGGGGGTTACACCGGGGAGCTGTTTTTT. It translates to CASSEGGYTGELFF.

The gene calls are TRBV11-2 and TRBJ2-5, with 7 positions matching TRBD1. The CDR3 spans 15 residues. V lost 1 base and J lost 5; bases outside the gene matches: 7. Germline loops: CDR1 SGHAT, CDR2 FQNNGV. In DNA form, the CDR3 reads TGTGCCAGCAGCTTAGGTAACAGGGGCCAGGAGACCCAGTACTTC. It codes for CASSLGNRGQETQYF.

The chain has TRBV29-1 and TRBJ2-6; D not resolved. In germline, CDR1 is SQVTM, CDR2 ANQGSEA. V was trimmed by 4 bases and J by 0 bases, leaving 4 bases between them. The CDR3 totals 13 residues. DNA for the CDR3: TGCAGCGTTGGCCCCTCTGGGGCCAACGTCCTGACTTTC. Translated, it gives CSVGPSGANVLTF.

The chain couples TRBV27 to TRBJ1-5; TRBD1 matches at 8 bases. Germline lookup yields CDR1 MNHEY and CDR2 SMNVEV (reference sequence). Trimming at V came to 5 bases and at J to 1 base, leaving 10 bases not matched to a gene. The CDR3 is 17 amino acids. For the CDR3, the DNA is TGTGCCAGCAGTCCCCTTGGACAGGGTGTGAGCAATCAGCCCCAGCATTTT. It specifies CASSPLGQGVSNQPQHF.

CDR3 bases: TGCGCCAGCAGCTTGGGCCCACAGGGGGCGGATACTGAGCAGTTCTTC. It translates to CASSLGPQGADTEQFF. This chain links TRBV5-1 with TRBJ2-1; 9 bases line up with TRBD1. CDR1 SGHRS and CDR2 YFSETQ come from the germline V gene. This CDR3 spans 16 amino acids. V was pared by 0 bases and J by 9 bases, with 10 bases of the junction left unmatched. The entire variable domain, with the rest obtained from reference TRBV5-1 and TRBJ2-1, is as follows: KAGVTQTPRYLIKTRGQQVTLSCSPISGHRSVSWYQQTPGQGLQFLFEYFSETQRNKGNFPGRFSGRQFSNSRSEMNVSTLELGDSALYLCASSLGPQGADTEQFFGPGTRLTVL.

V and J are TRBV11-2 and TRBJ2-7; 13 bases align to TRBD2. Germline-derived CDR1 and CDR2 are SGHAT and FQNNGV. The trim removed 5 bases at V and 5 bases at J, leaving 9 bases unmatched. The CDR3 covers 16 residues. The CDR3 bases are TGTGCCAGCAGCCCCCGGACTAGCGGGAGTCTCGACGAGCAGTACTTC. Translation gives CASSPRTSGSLDEQYF.

Only a few counts were recorded for this clone. The chain has TRBV30 and TRBJ1-5, with D possibly matching TRBD1 (6 bases). This CDR3 spans 14 amino acids. The germline V gene has CDR1 GTSNPN and CDR2 SVGIG (reference sequence). Trimming stripped 0 bases from V and 7 bases from J, with 13 bases between. Here the CDR3 reads CAWSVGASGQPQHF. CDR3 coding DNA: TGTGCCTGGAGTGTGGGGGCTTCGGGGCAGCCCCAGCATTTT.

The V call is TRBV5-1, the J call TRBJ2-5; 7 nucleotides match TRBD1. Germline loops: CDR1 SGHRS, CDR2 YFSETQ. The J segment lost 8 bases and the V segment lost 0 bases, leaving 10 bases of the junction unmatched. The length of the CDR3 is 15 residues. The CDR3 nucleotides are TGCGCCAGCAGCTTGGGACAGGGTAGGTGGGCTACCCAGTACTTC. It translates to CASSLGQGRWATQYF.

The chain has TRBV5-1 and TRBJ2-1, with 7 bases matching TRBD1. Per the germline V gene, CDR1 is SGHRS and CDR2 is YFSETQ. J gave up 7 bases and V 2 bases, and 9 bases lay outside the gene matches. The CDR3 extends over 15 amino acids. The CDR3 spells CASSFDRVDSNEQFF. The CDR3 DNA sequence: TGCGCCAGCAGCTTCGACAGGGTGGATAGTAATGAGCAGTTCTTC.

V is TRBV30 and J is TRBJ1-1; D is unresolved. The CDR3 is 13 amino acids. The germline V gene encodes CDR1 GTSNPN and CDR2 SVGIG (reference sequence). Deletions cut 1 base from V and 1 base from J, with 7 bases between. The CDR3 sequence is CAWSARSNTEAFF. CDR3 sequence (DNA): TGTGCCTGGAGTGCTCGGTCGAACACTGAAGCTTTCTTT. The full variable domain, rest sourced from reference TRBV30 and TRBJ1-1, is SQTIHQWPATLVQPVGSPLSLECTVEGTSNPNLYWYRQAAGRGLQLLFYSVGIGQISSEVPQNLSASRPQDRQFILSSKKLLLSDSGFYLCAWSARSNTEAFFGQGTRLTVV.